The 20 T cell receptor beta chains in this list originate from one sample, sequenced in a study of T cell clonality in common variable immunodeficiency. General study findings and limits: Fewer deletions and N-nucleotide insertions were reportedly seen in common variable immunodeficiency TCR beta sequences.

Method: immunoSEQ multiplex PCR; TCRdb's copy keeps in-frame clones and lacks some. The specimen has 32,000 or so clones, none found just once. No antigen is known for these receptors. Sequencing was performed on peripheral blood mononuclear cells. All receptors come from a human donor with common variable immunodeficiency.

This clone was detected only a few times. The read ends 3 residues before the CDR3 terminus; that terminus is restored from the germline J gene. V and J are TRBV7-6 and TRBJ1-6, with unresolved D. Trimming stripped 5 bases from V and 6 bases from J, with 5 bases between. The germline gives CDR1 SGHVS, CDR2 FNYEAQ. The CDR3 consists of 12 residues. CDR3 protein: CASSPGNSPLHF. The part of the CDR3 DNA that was read is TGTGCCAGCAGCCCCGGTAATTCACCC.

This clone was counted a few times. The read gets to within 3 residues of the CDR3 end, and the germline J gene fills in the rest. This chain joins TRBV18 and TRBJ1-2; 7 nucleotides match TRBD1. V shed 3 bases, J shed 2 bases, and the junction held 6 bases outside the gene matches. The CDR3 spans 15 residues. Germline CDR1 KGHSH, CDR2 LQKENI. The CDR3 reads CASSPYRGRNYGYTF. The CDR3 DNA, read in part, is TGTGCCAGCTCACCCTACAGGGGCAGGAACTATGGC.

This clone appeared many times. The read is 3 residues too short to cover the CDR3 end, so that end is filled in from the germline J gene. The chain has TRBV7-3 and TRBJ1-1; D is unresolved. This CDR3 has 13 residues. The V gene's germline CDR1 is SGHTA and CDR2 FQGTGA. CDR3 amino acids: CASSFTIRQEAFF. The sequenced part of the CDR3 DNA is TGTGCCAGCAGCTTCACCATCCGTCAGGAA.

On this clone: The read ends 3 residues shy of where the CDR3 ends; the end is completed using the germline J gene. The chain is built from TRBV2 and TRBJ1-5; D is ambiguous. The germline CDR1 and CDR2 sequences are SNHLY and FYNNEI. The CDR3 totals 15 residues. The V end was cut by 4 bases, the J end by 1 base, with 11 bases between. The sequenced CDR3 bases are TGTGCCAGCAGTGTCGCCGCGCGGAGCAATCAGCCC. It specifies CASSVAARSNQP. The CDR3, in full, reads CASSVAARSNQPQHF.

With respect to this clone: The read terminates 3 residues before the CDR3 end, so the remaining end is supplied by the germline J gene. The chain couples TRBV19 to TRBJ2-2; TRBD2 matches at 7 bases. Germline V CDR1 and CDR2: LNHDA, SQIVND (reference sequence). Unmatched junction bases numbered 12, after V lost 4 bases and J lost 4 bases. The CDR3 covers 17 residues. CDR3 bases read: TGTGCCAGTAGTACGGGGGGACTGGTCGGGGGCACCGGGGAG. Protein product: CASSTGGLVGGTGE. The entire CDR3 reads CASSTGGLVGGTGELFF.

This clone came up a few times. The read gets to within 3 residues of the CDR3 end, and the germline J gene fills in the rest. The J gene is TRBJ1-2, the V gene TRBV7-9; D is perhaps TRBD1 (6 bases). Trimming left V 4 bases short and J 2 bases short, with 14 bases between. The germline V gene encodes CDR1 SEHNR and CDR2 FQNEAQ (reference sequence). This CDR3 is 15 amino acids long. CDR3 DNA (partial): TGTGCCAGCAGCTCTCAGGGGTCCCTGAACTATGGC. Protein: CASSSQGSLNYG. The whole CDR3 sequence is CASSSQGSLNYGYTF. The variable domain in full, completed from reference TRBV7-9 and TRBJ1-2, reads DTGVSQNPRHKITKRGQNVTFRCDPISEHNRLYWYRQTLGQGPEFLTYFQNEAQLEKSRLLSDRFSAERPKGSFSTLEIQRTEQGDSAMYLCASSSQGSLNYGYTFGSGTRLTVV.

Details on this clone: Sequencing ends 3 residues short of the CDR3 end; the germline J gene provides the rest. The chain has TRBV2 and TRBJ2-6, with D maybe TRBD1 (5 bases). Trimming pared 2 bases from V and 2 bases from J, leaving 10 bases between. The germline V gene has CDR1 SNHLY and CDR2 FYNNEI. The CDR3 is 16 amino acids. CDR3 in amino acids: CASSEYPTAGANVLTF. CDR3 DNA, as far as it was read: TGTGCCAGCAGTGAATATCCGACAGCTGGGGCCAACGTC. Drawing the rest from reference TRBV2 and TRBJ2-6, the complete variable domain is EPEVTQTPSHQVTQMGQEVILRCVPISNHLYFYWYRQILGQKVEFLVSFYNNEISEKSEIFDDQFSVERPDGSNFTLKIRSTKLEDSAMYFCASSEYPTAGANVLTFGAGSRLTVL.

In this sample, this clone turned up many times. The CDR3 end is not reached by the read, which stops 3 residues before it; the germline J gene fills it in. The rearrangement uses TRBV30 and TRBJ1-1; 7 bases are a match to TRBD1. The trim removed 2 bases at V and 0 bases at J, leaving 6 bases unmatched. Germline V gene data show CDR1 as GTSNPN and CDR2 as SVGIG (reference sequence). This CDR3 is 15 amino acids long. Incomplete CDR3 DNA: TGTGCCTGGAGTACGGGACAGTTCATGAACACTGAA. It specifies CAWSTGQFMNTE. The CDR3, in full, reads CAWSTGQFMNTEAFF.

As for this clone: Read sequence stops 3 residues before the CDR3 end, and the germline J gene provides the missing end. The chain joins TRBV2 to TRBJ2-7; 8 bases align to TRBD1. From germline, CDR1 is SNHLY and CDR2 FYNNEI. The CDR3 length is 14 residues. The trim removed 5 bases at V and 2 bases at J, leaving 5 bases unmatched. The CDR3 here is CASSIGQGTYEQYF. The CDR3 DNA, read in part, is TGTGCCAGCAGTATCGGACAGGGCACCTACGAG. Based on the CDR3 plus reference TRBV2 and TRBJ2-7, the full variable domain is EPEVTQTPSHQVTQMGQEVILRCVPISNHLYFYWYRQILGQKVEFLVSFYNNEISEKSEIFDDQFSVERPDGSNFTLKIRSTKLEDSAMYFCASSIGQGTYEQYFGPGTRLTVT.

This clone was seen a handful of times. CDR3 bases read: TGTGCCTGGAGTGTGGCCTTGTCTCTCCACGAG. Its translation: CAWSVALSLHE. The CDR3 in full is CAWSVALSLHEQYF. The chain links TRBV30 to TRBJ2-7, with D unresolved. Sequencing ends 3 residues short of the CDR3 end; the germline J gene provides the rest. Germline V CDR1 and CDR2: GTSNPN, SVGIG (reference sequence). This CDR3 is built from 14 residues. V was trimmed by 0 bases and J by 5 bases, leaving 14 bases between them.

In its sample, this clone was seen a few times. The read comes to an end 3 residues before the CDR3 does, leaving the germline J gene to fill in the end. The chain joins TRBV20-1 to TRBJ2-7; no reliable D call. Germline V gives CDR1 DFQATT, CDR2 SNEGSKA (reference sequence). The CDR3 is made up of 10 amino acids. V was shortened by 3 bases and J by 3 bases, with 3 bases between the two germline ends. This CDR3 reads CSASNYEQYF. The sequenced part of the CDR3 DNA is TGCAGTGCTAGCAACTACGAG.

This clone has ten or more counts. Coverage ceases 3 residues before the CDR3 finishes, and the germline J gene fills in the end. The chain uses TRBV20-1 and TRBJ1-1; D is possibly TRBD1 (6 bases). Trimming pared 3 bases from V and 3 bases from J, leaving 17 bases between. From germline, CDR1 is DFQATT and CDR2 SNEGSKA (reference sequence). This CDR3 has 15 amino acids. The covered CDR3 bases are TGCAGTGCTAGTGGGTTACAGGGACCCCACACTGAA. As protein: CSASGLQGPHTE. From start to end, the CDR3 is CSASGLQGPHTEAFF.

Concerning this clone itself: The read terminates 3 residues ahead of where the CDR3 ends, so the germline J gene completes it. V and J are TRBV19 and TRBJ2-5, with TRBD2 matching 9 bases. Trimming at V came to 6 bases and at J to 5 bases, leaving 7 bases not matched to a gene. Germline CDR1 is LNHDA and CDR2 is SQIVND (reference sequence). CDR3 length: 14 amino acids. The CDR3 region is CASRLSGGGETQYF. CDR3 DNA (partial): TGTGCCAGTAGGCTTAGCGGGGGAGGTGAGACC. Full variable domain (outside the CDR3, taken from reference TRBV19 and TRBJ2-5): DGGITQSPKYLFRKEGQNVTLSCEQNLNHDAMYWYRQDPGQGLRLIYYSQIVNDFQKGDIAEGYSVSREKKESFPLTVTSAQKNPTAFYLCASRLSGGGETQYFGPGTRLLVL.

With regard to this clone: The read ends 3 residues before the CDR3 terminus; that terminus is restored from the germline J gene. V and J are TRBV19 and TRBJ2-1; 8 nucleotides match TRBD2. The CDR3 loop spans 16 amino acids. V lost 5 bases to trimming and J lost 3 bases; unmatched junction nucleotides: 9. Germline V lookup: CDR1 LNHDA, CDR2 SQIVND (reference sequence). CDR3: CASSSTGLGSYNEQFF. CDR3 bases read: TGTGCCAGTAGTTCCACGGGACTAGGGAGCTACAATGAG.

This clone was seen ten or more times. Read coverage stops 3 residues before the CDR3 terminus; the germline J gene supplies the remainder. V and J are TRBV29-1 and TRBJ1-3; D not resolved. Germline CDR1 reads SQVTM; CDR2 reads ANQGSEA. This CDR3 spans 11 amino acids. Trimming took off 8 bases at V and 4 bases at J, with 9 bases between the two ends. The CDR3 bases that were read are TGCAGCATCTTCTCCGGAAACACC. It encodes CSIFSGNT. The entire CDR3 protein reads CSIFSGNTIYF.

This clone came up many times. The missing CDR3 end, 3 residues past where the read stops, is filled in from the germline J gene. The rearrangement links TRBV18 to TRBJ1-4; the D gene is possibly TRBD1 (5 bases). Germline V lookup: CDR1 KGHSH, CDR2 LQKENI. This CDR3 region has 15 residues. V gave up 3 bases and J gave up 4 bases, with 12 bases separating them. This CDR3 is CASSPSGTGNEKLFF. CDR3 bases read: TGTGCCAGCTCACCGAGCGGGACCGGTAATGAAAAA.

This clone was detected ten times or more. Read sequence stops 3 residues before the CDR3 end, and the germline J gene provides the missing end. This chain uses TRBV5-1 with TRBJ2-3, with 9 bases aligning to TRBD2. There are 16 residues in the CDR3. Germline assignment: CDR1 SGHRS and CDR2 YFSETQ. The V segment lost 6 bases and the J segment 4 bases; nucleotides outside the gene matches: 12. The CDR3 reads CASTPNAGGRSDTQYF. The sequenced part of the CDR3 DNA is TGCGCCAGCACCCCAAATGCGGGGGGGCGGTCAGATACG.

About this clone: The CDR3 end is not reached by the read, which stops 3 residues before it; the germline J gene fills it in. The chain recombines TRBV6-1 with TRBJ2-5; D possibly corresponds to TRBD1 (6 bases). The CDR3 is 14 amino acids. CDR1 and CDR2 from the germline V gene are MNHNS and SASEGT. Deletions cut 3 bases from V and 4 bases from J, with 12 bases between. CDR3 sequence reads: CASSDGGWGETQYF. The CDR3 bases that were read are TGTGCCAGCAGTGATGGGGGCTGGGGAGAGACC.

Of note for this clone: The sequence runs out 3 residues before the end of the CDR3; the remainder is reconstructed from the germline J gene. The V call is TRBV6-1, the J call TRBJ2-7; TRBD1 agrees at 8 bases. Germline CDR1 and CDR2: MNHNS and SASEGT. This CDR3 is 16 amino acids long. With 0 bases clipped from V and 5 bases from J, the junction kept 9 bases outside the gene matches. The CDR3 reads CASSEAAGTGGNEQYF. The CDR3 bases that were read are TGTGCCAGCAGTGAAGCTGCCGGGACAGGTGGGAACGAG.

To note about this clone: The read terminates 3 residues ahead of where the CDR3 ends, so the germline J gene completes it. This sequence joins TRBV5-1 and TRBJ2-7, with D possibly being TRBD1 or TRBD2 (6 bases each). Trimming stripped 5 bases from V and 3 bases from J, with 9 bases between. This CDR3 contains 12 residues. Per the germline V gene, CDR1 is SGHRS and CDR2 is YFSETQ. The covered CDR3 bases are TGCGCCAGCAGGCGGGACAACTACGAG. Residues: CASRRDNYE. The whole CDR3 protein reads CASRRDNYEQYF.